This TCR beta chain was found in a study of cytomegalovirus exposure and HLA in healthy donors. This clone was counted a few times. Trimming took off 5 bases at V and 0 bases at J, with 7 bases between the two ends. Germline CDR1 reads SGHTA; CDR2 reads FQGNSA. This CDR3 is built from 13 residues. The PCR made use of 60 Vbeta and 13 Jbeta primers. Generated by immunoSEQ multiplex PCR, the TCRdb table keeps only in-frame clones and is missing some. The table lists 150,000 to 200,000 clones, around 81% of them singletons. This sequence originates from a man aged 18 to 29 in good health and CMV-seronegative. The chain combines TRBV7-2 with TRBJ1-1; D is unresolved. Material for sequencing was PBMCs. CDR3 region: CASSPFLNTEAFF. CDR3 nucleotides: TGTGCCAGCAGCCCTTTTTTGAACACTGAAGCTTTCTTT.